The clone carrying this T cell receptor beta chain was detected only a few times. The sample is drawn from a study of cytomegalovirus exposure and HLA in healthy donors. V dropped 5 bases and J dropped 3 bases, with 11 bases sitting between them. CDR1 is LNHDA, CDR2 SQIVND, per germline (reference sequence). This CDR3 has 13 amino acids. Researchers ran the PCR with 60 Vbeta and 13 Jbeta primers. How the authors handled the data: In a later analysis, approximately 73 million unique TCR beta chains included roughly 11 million shared by two or more donors. Sequenced by immunoSEQ multiplex PCR; TCRdb stores in-frame clones only, minus some. V and J calls and clone size are given by that table; D and trimming were obtained from the DNA. The sample has some 200,000 clones, roughly 80% seen once.

The specimen was PBMCs. The sequence derives from a female donor in good health and CMV-seronegative. The chain combines TRBV19 with TRBJ2-7; no definite D call. DNA of the CDR3: TGTGCCAGTAGTCCTCGAGGTCTCTACGAGCAGTACTTC. Protein sequence: CASSPRGLYEQYF.